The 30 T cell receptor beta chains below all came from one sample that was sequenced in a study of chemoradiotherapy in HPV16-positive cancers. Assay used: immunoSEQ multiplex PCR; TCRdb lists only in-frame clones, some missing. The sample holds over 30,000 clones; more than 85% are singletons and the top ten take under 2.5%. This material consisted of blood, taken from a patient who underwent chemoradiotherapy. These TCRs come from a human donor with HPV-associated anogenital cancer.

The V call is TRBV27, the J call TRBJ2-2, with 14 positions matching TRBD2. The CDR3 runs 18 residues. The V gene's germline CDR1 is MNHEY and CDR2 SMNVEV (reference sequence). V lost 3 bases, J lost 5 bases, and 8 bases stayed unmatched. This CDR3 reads CASSFRMGLAGETGELFF. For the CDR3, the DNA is TGTGCCAGCAGTTTTAGGATGGGACTAGCGGGGGAGACCGGGGAGCTGTTTTTT.

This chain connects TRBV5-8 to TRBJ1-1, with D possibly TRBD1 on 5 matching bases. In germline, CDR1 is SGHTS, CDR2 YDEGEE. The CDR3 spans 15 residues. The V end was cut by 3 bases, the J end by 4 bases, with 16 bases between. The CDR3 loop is CASSSAGWEGTEAFF. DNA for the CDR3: TGTGCCAGCAGCTCAGCAGGGTGGGAGGGCACTGAAGCTTTCTTT.

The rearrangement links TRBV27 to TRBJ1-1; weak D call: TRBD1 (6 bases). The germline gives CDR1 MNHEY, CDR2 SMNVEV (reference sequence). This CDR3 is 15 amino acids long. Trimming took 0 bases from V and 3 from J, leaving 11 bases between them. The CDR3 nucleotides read TGTGCCAGCAGTTTATCGGGAGGGGGGTACACTGAAGCTTTCTTT. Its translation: CASSLSGGGYTEAFF.

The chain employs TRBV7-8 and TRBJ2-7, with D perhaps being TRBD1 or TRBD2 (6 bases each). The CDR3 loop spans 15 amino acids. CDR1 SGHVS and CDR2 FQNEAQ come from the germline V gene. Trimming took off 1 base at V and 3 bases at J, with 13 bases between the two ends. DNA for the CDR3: TGTGCCAGCAGCTTAGGCACAGGGAGGTACTACGAGCAGTACTTC. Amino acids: CASSLGTGRYYEQYF.

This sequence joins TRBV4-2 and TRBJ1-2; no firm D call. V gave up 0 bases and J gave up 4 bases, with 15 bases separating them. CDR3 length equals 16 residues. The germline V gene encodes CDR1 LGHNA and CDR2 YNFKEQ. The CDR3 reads CASSQDLTLSGYGYTF. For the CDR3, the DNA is TGTGCCAGCAGCCAAGATCTGACTCTCAGCGGCTATGGCTACACCTTC.

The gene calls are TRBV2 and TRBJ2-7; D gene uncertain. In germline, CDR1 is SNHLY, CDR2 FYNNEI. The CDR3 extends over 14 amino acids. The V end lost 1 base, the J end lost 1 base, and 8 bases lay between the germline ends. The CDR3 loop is CASSEGVRSYEQYF. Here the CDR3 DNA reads TGTGCCAGCAGTGAAGGCGTCAGGTCCTACGAGCAGTACTTC. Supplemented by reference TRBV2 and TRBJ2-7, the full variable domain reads EPEVTQTPSHQVTQMGQEVILRCVPISNHLYFYWYRQILGQKVEFLVSFYNNEISEKSEIFDDQFSVERPDGSNFTLKIRSTKLEDSAMYFCASSEGVRSYEQYFGPGTRLTVT.

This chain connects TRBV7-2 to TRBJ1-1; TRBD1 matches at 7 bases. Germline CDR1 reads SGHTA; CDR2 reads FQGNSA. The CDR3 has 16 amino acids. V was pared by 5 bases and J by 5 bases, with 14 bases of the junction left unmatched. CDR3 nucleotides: TGTGCCAGCAGCCCACAGGGGAGTATCGGGTGGACTGAAGCTTTCTTT. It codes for CASSPQGSIGWTEAFF.

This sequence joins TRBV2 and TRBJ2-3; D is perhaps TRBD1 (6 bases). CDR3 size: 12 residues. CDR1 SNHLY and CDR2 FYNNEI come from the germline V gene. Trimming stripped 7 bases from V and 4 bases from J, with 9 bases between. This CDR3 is CASIEGADTQYF. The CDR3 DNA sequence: TGTGCCAGCATTGAGGGGGCAGATACGCAGTATTTT.

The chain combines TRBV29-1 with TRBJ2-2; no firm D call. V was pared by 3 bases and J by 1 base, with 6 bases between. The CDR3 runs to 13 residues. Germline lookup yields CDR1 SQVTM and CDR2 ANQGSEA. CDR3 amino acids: CSVDPGNTGELFF. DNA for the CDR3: TGCAGCGTTGATCCAGGGAACACCGGGGAGCTGTTTTTT.

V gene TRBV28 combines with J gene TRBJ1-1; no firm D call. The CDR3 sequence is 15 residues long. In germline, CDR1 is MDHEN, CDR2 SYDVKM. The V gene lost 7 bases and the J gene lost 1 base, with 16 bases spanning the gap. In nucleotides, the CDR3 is TGTGCCAGCATCCTACCCTACGGCGGGAACACTGAAGCTTTCTTT. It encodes CASILPYGGNTEAFF.

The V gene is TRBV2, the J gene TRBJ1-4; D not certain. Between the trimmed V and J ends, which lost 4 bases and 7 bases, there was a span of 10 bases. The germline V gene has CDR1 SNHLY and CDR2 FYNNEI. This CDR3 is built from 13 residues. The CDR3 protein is CASSARVFEKLFF. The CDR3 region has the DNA TGTGCCAGCAGTGCACGAGTTTTTGAAAAACTGTTTTTT.

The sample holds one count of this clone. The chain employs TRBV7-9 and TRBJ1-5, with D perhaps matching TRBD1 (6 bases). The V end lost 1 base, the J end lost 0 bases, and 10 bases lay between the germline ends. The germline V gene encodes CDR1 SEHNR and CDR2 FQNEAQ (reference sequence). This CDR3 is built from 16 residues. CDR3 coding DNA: TGTGCCAGCAGCTTAGGAACAGGGTCTAGCAATCAGCCCCAGCATTTT. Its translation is CASSLGTGSSNQPQHF.

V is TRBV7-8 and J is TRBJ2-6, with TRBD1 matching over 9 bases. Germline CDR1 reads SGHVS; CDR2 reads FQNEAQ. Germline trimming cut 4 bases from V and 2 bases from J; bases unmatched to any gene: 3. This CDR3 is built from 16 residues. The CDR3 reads CASSSQGAPGANVLTF. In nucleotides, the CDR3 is TGTGCCAGCAGCTCACAGGGGGCGCCTGGGGCCAACGTCCTGACTTTC.

The CDR3 region is CASSLGYRDTDTQYF. CDR3 sequence (DNA): TGCGCCAGCAGCTTGGGGTATAGGGACACAGATACGCAGTATTTT. The chain combines TRBV5-1 with TRBJ2-3, with D hard to call. V was pared by 0 bases and J by 2 bases, with 10 bases between. The CDR3 sequence is 15 residues long. Germline V gives CDR1 SGHRS, CDR2 YFSETQ.

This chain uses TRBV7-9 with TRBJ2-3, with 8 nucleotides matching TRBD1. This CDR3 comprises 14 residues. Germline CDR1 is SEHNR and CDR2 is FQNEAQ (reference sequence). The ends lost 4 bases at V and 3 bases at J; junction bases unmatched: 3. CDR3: CASSSGQGTDTQYF. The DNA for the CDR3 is TGTGCCAGCAGCTCTGGACAGGGTACAGATACGCAGTATTTT.

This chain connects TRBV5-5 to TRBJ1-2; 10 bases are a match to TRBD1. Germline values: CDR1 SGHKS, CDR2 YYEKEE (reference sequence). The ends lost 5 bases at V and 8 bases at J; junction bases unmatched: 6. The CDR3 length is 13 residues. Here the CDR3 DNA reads TGTGCCAGCAGGAGGGACAGGGGAGGAGGCTACACCTTC. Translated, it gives CASRRDRGGGYTF.

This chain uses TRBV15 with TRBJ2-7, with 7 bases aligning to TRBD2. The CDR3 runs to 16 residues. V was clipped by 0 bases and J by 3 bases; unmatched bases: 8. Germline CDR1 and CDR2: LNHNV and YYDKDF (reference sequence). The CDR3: CATSRESAGMIYEQYF. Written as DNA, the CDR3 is TGTGCCACCAGCAGAGAGTCAGCGGGGATGATCTACGAGCAGTACTTC.

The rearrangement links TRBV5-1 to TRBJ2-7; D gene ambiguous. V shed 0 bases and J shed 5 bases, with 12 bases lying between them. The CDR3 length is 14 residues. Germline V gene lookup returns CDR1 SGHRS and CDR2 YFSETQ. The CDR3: CASSLEPLRHEQYF. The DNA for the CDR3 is TGCGCCAGCAGCTTGGAACCTCTGCGGCACGAGCAGTACTTC.

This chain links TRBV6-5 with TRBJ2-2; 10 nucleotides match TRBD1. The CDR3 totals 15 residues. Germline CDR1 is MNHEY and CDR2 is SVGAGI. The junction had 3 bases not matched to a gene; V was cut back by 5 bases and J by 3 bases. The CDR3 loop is CASSAGTGDTGELFF. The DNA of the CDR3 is TGTGCCAGCAGTGCCGGGACAGGGGACACCGGGGAGCTGTTTTTT.

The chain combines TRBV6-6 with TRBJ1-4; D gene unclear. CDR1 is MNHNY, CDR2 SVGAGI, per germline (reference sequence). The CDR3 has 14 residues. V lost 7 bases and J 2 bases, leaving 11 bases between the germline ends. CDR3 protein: CASKDGPTNEKLFF. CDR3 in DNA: TGTGCCAGCAAAGATGGACCGACTAATGAAAAACTGTTTTTT.

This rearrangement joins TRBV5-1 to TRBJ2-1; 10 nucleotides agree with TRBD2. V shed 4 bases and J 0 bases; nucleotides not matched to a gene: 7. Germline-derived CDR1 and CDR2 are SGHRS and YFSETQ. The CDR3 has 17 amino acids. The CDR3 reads CASSPRTSGSSYNEQFF. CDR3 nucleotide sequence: TGCGCCAGCAGCCCAAGGACTAGCGGAAGCTCCTACAATGAGCAGTTCTTC.

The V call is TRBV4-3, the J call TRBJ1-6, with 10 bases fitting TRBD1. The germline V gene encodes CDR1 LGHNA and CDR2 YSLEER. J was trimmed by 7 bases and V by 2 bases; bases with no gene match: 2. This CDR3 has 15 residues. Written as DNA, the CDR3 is TGCGCCAGCAGCCAACTGACAGGGGGCAATTCACCCCTCCACTTT. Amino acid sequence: CASSQLTGGNSPLHF.

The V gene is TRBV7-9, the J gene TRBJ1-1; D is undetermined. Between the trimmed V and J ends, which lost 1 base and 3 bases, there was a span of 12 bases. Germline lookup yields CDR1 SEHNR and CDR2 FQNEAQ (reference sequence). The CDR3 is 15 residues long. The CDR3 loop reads CASSLGSSFDTEAFF. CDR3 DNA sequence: TGTGCCAGCAGCTTAGGGAGCAGTTTTGACACTGAAGCTTTCTTT.

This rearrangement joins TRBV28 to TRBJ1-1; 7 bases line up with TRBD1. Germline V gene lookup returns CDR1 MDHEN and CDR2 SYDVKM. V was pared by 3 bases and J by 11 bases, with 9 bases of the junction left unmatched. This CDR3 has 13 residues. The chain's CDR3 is CASSLGTDRSAFF. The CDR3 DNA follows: TGTGCCAGCAGTTTGGGGACAGATAGGAGCGCTTTCTTT.

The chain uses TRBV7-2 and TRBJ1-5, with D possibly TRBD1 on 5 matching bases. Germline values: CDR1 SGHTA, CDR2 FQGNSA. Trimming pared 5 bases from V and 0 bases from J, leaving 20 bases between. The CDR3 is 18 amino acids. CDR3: CASSPQGGRAYSNQPQHF. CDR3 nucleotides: TGTGCCAGCAGCCCCCAGGGAGGGAGGGCTTATAGCAATCAGCCCCAGCATTTT.

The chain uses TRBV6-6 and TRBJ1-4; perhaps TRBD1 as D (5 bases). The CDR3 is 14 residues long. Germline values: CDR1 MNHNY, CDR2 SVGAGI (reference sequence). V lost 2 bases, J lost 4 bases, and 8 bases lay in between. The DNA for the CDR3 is TGTGCCAGCAGTTACGGGCAGGGTAATGAAAAACTGTTTTTT. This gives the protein CASSYGQGNEKLFF.

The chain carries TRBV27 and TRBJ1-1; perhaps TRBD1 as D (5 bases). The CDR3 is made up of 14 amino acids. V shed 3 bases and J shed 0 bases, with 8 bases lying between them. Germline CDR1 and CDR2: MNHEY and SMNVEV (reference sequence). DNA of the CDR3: TGTGCCAGCAGTTTCCGGGGACTGAACACTGAAGCTTTCTTT. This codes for CASSFRGLNTEAFF.

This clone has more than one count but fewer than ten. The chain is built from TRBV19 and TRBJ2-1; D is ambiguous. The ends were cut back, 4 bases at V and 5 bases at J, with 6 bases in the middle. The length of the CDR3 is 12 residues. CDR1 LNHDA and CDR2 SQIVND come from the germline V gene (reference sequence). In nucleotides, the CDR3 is TGTGCCAGTAGTACCGTGCACAATGAGCAGTTCTTC. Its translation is CASSTVHNEQFF.

The CDR3 nucleotides are TGTGCTAGTGGTTTGGTCCTCCGGGACAGGGTGTCGGGAATTACGAACACCGGGGAGCTGTTTTTT. Translating gives CASGLVLRDRVSGITNTGELFF. The rearrangement uses TRBV12-5 and TRBJ2-2; 9 positions match TRBD1. The CDR3 runs 22 residues. The germline gives CDR1 LGHNT, CDR2 FRNRAP. After removal of 0 bases from V and 0 bases from J, the junction contained 17 bases not matched to a gene.

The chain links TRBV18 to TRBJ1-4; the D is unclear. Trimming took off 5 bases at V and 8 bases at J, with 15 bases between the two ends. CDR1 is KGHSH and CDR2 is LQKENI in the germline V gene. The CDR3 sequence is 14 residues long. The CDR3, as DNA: TGTGCCAGCTCATCCCTGCTACCGGGCGAAAAACTGTTTTTT. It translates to CASSSLLPGEKLFF.